One and the same sample provided the 9 T cell receptor beta chains below, sequenced in a study of cytomegalovirus exposure and HLA in healthy donors. The study ran its PCR with 60 Vbeta and 13 Jbeta primers. Generated by immunoSEQ multiplex PCR, the TCRdb table keeps only in-frame clones and is missing some. This table holds a few hundred thousand clones, 80% to 95% found once. The sample was PBMCs. The receptors come from a girl aged 2 to 10 in good health and CMV-seronegative.

This clone came up once. V is TRBV7-9 and J is TRBJ1-1; TRBD1 might be the D (6 bases). The CDR3 runs to 14 residues. Germline V gene lookup returns CDR1 SEHNR and CDR2 FQNEAQ (reference sequence). V lost 5 bases to trimming and J lost 0 bases, with 10 bases between them. The CDR3 region has the DNA TGTGCCAGCAGCCCCGAGGGGGTGAACACTGAAGCTTTCTTT. It yields the protein CASSPEGVNTEAFF.

The chain has TRBV7-6 and TRBJ2-5; 15 bases are shared with TRBD2. The CDR3 is 16 residues long. The V segment lost 4 bases and the J segment 2 bases; nucleotides outside the gene matches: 2. From germline, CDR1 is SGHVS and CDR2 FNYEAQ. CDR3 region: CASSSGLAGGQETQYF. The CDR3 DNA follows: TGTGCCAGCAGCTCCGGACTAGCGGGAGGGCAAGAGACCCAGTACTTC.

This clone was detected only once. The rearrangement links TRBV5-1 to TRBJ1-1, with D unresolved. This CDR3 has 14 amino acids. The germline V gene encodes CDR1 SGHRS and CDR2 YFSETQ. V lost 2 bases and J lost 4, with 12 bases in between. CDR3 sequence reads: CASSLAGGTTEAFF. Here the CDR3 DNA reads TGCGCCAGCAGCTTAGCTGGTGGTACCACTGAAGCTTTCTTT.

The rearrangement uses TRBV7-9 and TRBJ1-4; possible D gene TRBD1, 5 bases. V gave up 2 bases and J gave up 7 bases, with 17 bases separating them. The CDR3 has 16 residues. Looked up from germline, CDR1 is SEHNR and CDR2 is FQNEAQ (reference sequence). CDR3 in amino acids: CASSLIETAGVEKLFF. CDR3 bases: TGTGCCAGCAGCTTAATCGAGACAGCTGGGGTTGAAAAACTGTTTTTT. The entire variable domain, with the rest obtained from reference TRBV7-9 and TRBJ1-4, is as follows: DTGVSQNPRHKITKRGQNVTFRCDPISEHNRLYWYRQTLGQGPEFLTYFQNEAQLEKSRLLSDRFSAERPKGSFSTLEIQRTEQGDSAMYLCASSLIETAGVEKLFFGSGTQLSVL.

The chain has TRBV30 and TRBJ2-2; 7 nucleotides agree with TRBD2. The CDR3 spans 14 residues. The V and J ends lost 5 bases and 1 base, in that order; junction bases with no gene match: 4. From germline, CDR1 is GTSNPN and CDR2 SVGIG (reference sequence). The CDR3 protein is CAWGRELNTGELFF. CDR3 bases: TGTGCCTGGGGGCGGGAGTTGAACACCGGGGAGCTGTTTTTT.

CDR3 sequence: CASSLTDNYGYTF. The CDR3 region has the DNA TGTGCCAGCAGCTTGACAGACAACTATGGCTACACCTTC. The chain employs TRBV2 and TRBJ1-2; TRBD1 is a possible D gene (5 bases). The CDR3 covers 13 residues. The V end lost 6 bases, the J end lost 2 bases, and 10 bases lay between the germline ends. CDR1 is SNHLY and CDR2 is FYNNEI in the germline V gene.

The gene calls are TRBV4-1 and TRBJ1-6, with no clear D. Trimming shortened V by 1 base and J by 2 bases, and 9 bases separated the two germline ends. The germline CDR1 and CDR2 sequences are MGHRA and YSYEKL. The CDR3 spans 16 residues. The CDR3 reads CASSQGYDTYNSPLHF. The CDR3 DNA reads TGCGCCAGCAGCCAAGGTTATGACACCTATAATTCACCCCTCCACTTT.

In its sample, this clone was seen once. DNA of the CDR3: TGTGCCAGCAGTGTGTTTAGAGGGTGGGCGCGGGAGACAGATACGCAGTATTTT. It translates to CASSVFRGWARETDTQYF. This chain joins TRBV2 and TRBJ2-3; the match to TRBD2 covers 7 bases. The ends lost 4 bases at V and 3 bases at J; junction bases unmatched: 16. The CDR3 loop spans 18 amino acids. In germline, CDR1 is SNHLY, CDR2 FYNNEI.

V is TRBV21-1 and J is TRBJ1-1; whether TRBD1, the table's D call, matches the DNA was not checked. TRBV21-1 is deemed a pseudogene. The CDR3 consists of 15 residues. The CDR3, as DNA: TGTGCCAGCAGCAAGGACAGGGCGAAGAACACTGAAGCTTTCTTT. Residues: CASSKDRAKNTEAFF.